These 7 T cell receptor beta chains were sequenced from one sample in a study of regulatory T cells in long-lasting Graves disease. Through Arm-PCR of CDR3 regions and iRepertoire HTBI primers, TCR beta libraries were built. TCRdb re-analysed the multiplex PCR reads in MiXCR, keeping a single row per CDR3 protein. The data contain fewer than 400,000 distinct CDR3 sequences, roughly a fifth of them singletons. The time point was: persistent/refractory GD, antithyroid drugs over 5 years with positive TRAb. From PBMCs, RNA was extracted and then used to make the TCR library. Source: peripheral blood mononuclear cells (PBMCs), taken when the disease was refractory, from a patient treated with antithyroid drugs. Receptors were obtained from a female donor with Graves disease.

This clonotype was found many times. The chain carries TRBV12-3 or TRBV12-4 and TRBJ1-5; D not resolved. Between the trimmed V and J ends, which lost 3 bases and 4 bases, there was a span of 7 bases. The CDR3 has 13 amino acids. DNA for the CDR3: TGTGCCAGCAGTTTTGAGGAAAATCAGCCCCAGCATTTT. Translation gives CASSFEENQPQHF.

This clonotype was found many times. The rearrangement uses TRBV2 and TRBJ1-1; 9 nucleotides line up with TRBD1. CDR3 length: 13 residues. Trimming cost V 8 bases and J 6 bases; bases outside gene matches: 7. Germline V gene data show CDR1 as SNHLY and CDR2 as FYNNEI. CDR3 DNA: TGTGCCAGCCGGGACAGGGAGGGAGCTGAAGCTTTCTTT. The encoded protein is CASRDREGAEAFF.

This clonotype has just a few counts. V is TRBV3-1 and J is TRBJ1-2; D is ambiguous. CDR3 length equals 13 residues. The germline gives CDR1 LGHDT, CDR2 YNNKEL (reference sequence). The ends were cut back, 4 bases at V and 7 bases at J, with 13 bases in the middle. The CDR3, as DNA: TGTGCCAGCAGCCGACTCCGGATACCTGGCTACACCTTC. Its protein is CASSRLRIPGYTF. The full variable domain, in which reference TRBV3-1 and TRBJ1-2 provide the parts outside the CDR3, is DTAVSQTPKYLVTQMGNDKSIKCEQNLGHDTMYWYKQDSKKFLKIMFSYNNKELIINETVPNRFSPKSPDKAHLNLHINSLELGDSAVYFCASSRLRIPGYTFGSGTRLTVV.

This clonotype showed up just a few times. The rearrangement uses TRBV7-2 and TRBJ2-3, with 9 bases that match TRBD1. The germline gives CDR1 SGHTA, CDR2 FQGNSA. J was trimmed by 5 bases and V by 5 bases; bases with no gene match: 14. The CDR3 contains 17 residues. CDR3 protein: CASSKAPGTGSVDTQYF. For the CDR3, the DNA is TGTGCCAGCAGCAAGGCTCCCGGGACAGGGAGCGTAGATACGCAGTATTTT.

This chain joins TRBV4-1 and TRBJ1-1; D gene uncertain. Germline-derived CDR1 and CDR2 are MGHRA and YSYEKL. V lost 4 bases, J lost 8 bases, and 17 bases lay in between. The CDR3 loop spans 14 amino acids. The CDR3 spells CASSPSELRQEAFF. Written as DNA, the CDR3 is TGCGCCAGCAGCCCATCCGAACTGAGGCAGGAAGCTTTCTTT.

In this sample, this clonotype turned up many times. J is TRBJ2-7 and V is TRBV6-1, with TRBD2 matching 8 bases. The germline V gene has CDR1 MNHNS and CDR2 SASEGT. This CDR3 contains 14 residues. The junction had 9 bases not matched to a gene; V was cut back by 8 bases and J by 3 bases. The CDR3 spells CASGTGLVIYEQYF. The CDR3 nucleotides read TGTGCCAGCGGGACGGGACTAGTTATCTACGAGCAGTACTTC.

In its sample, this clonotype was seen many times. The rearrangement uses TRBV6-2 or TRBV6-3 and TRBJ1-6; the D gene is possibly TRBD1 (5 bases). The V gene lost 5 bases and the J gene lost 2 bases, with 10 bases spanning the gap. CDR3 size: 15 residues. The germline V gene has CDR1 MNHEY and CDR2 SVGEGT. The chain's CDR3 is CASSGGHTYNSPLHF. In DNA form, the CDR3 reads TGTGCCAGCAGTGGTGGACATACCTATAATTCACCCCTCCACTTT.